This TCR beta chain was sequenced during a study of cytomegalovirus exposure and HLA in healthy donors. Study-level results: In vitro work confirmed that a few CMV-associated chains recognize CMV antigens. Despite most TCR sequences being rare, some public TCRs occurred in many donors. The finding came from a later analysis; first-cohort TCR clusters tended to co-occur in the 130 or so validation repertoires. The study listed roughly 150 cytomegalovirus-associated TCR beta chains.

This table comes from immunoSEQ multiplex PCR, and its TCRdb copy is limited to in-frame clones, with some not included. The table lists over 120,000 clones, 94% of them singletons, with around 1.9% in the top ten. The J segment lost 5 bases and the V segment lost 5 bases, leaving 5 bases of the junction unmatched. CDR1 is MDHEN, CDR2 SYDVKM, per germline. This CDR3 contains 15 residues. In this sample, this clone turned up a few times. Its antigen is undetermined. The source is a man between 18 and 35 years old in good health and CMV-seropositive. This chain uses TRBV28 with TRBJ2-7, with 14 nucleotides matching TRBD2. Sequenced input: PBMCs. CDR3 in amino acids: CASSRLAGGLDEQYF. DNA for the CDR3: TGTGCCAGCAGTCGACTAGCGGGAGGGCTGGACGAGCAGTACTTC.